The following is a T cell receptor (beta chain) sequence with its context. The data derive from a study of blood T cell repertoires in COVID-19. Background on the study: Donors in the United States, Italy and Spain gave samples during acute or convalescent COVID-19. In each case, the material was cDNA or gDNA derived from T cells, B-cell-depleted T cells, or PBMCs.

Per the study methods: Scientists estimated how many nucleated cells there were by amplifying reference gene primers. Generated by immunoSEQ multiplex PCR, the TCRdb table keeps only in-frame clones and is missing some. V, J and clone size reflect that table, while D and trimming were determined from the DNA. This table holds approximately 220,000 clones, about 80% found once. The length of the CDR3 is 16 residues. Looked up from germline, CDR1 is MNHNY and CDR2 is SVGAGI (reference sequence). V lost 0 bases to trimming and J lost 4 bases, with 15 bases between them. The sequence was obtained from a woman aged 55-75 years with acute or convalescent COVID-19. The chain is built from TRBV6-6 and TRBJ1-2; D might be TRBD1 (6 bases). The source material was peripheral blood. The CDR3 bases are TGTGCCAGCAGTTACTCTGGGAGGGACACCTCCTATGGCTACACCTTC. Its translation: CASSYSGRDTSYGYTF.